This entry lists 3 T cell receptor beta chains sequenced from one sample in a study of vaccination and CD4 T cells after COVID-19. Their antigens are not known. Sequencing of DNA taken from cultured CD4+ T cells relied on the Oncomine TCR Beta short-read assay. Via MiXCR, TCRdb re-called the PCR reads, giving one row per CDR3 protein. The profile shows 25,000 or so distinct CDR3 sequences, about 46% of them singletons. Treatment reported: approximately nine-day PBMC culture with coronavirus spike peptide pools or control peptides (ViraFEST assay). Sequenced sample: CD4+ T cells from blood, cultured in vitro. The receptors derive from a human donor who had recovered from COVID-19.

This clonotype occurred once. The chain uses TRBV2 and TRBJ1-1; no definite D call. The germline V gene encodes CDR1 SNHLY and CDR2 FYNNEI. V lost 7 bases to trimming and J lost 5 bases, with 8 bases between them. There are 11 residues in the CDR3. The CDR3 DNA reads TGTGCCAGCACTCGGGATACTGAAGCTTTCTTT. This sequence encodes CASTRDTEAFF. The complete variable domain, with remaining parts taken from reference TRBV2 and TRBJ1-1, reads EPEVTQTPSHQVTQMGQEVILRCVPISNHLYFYWYRQILGQKVEFLVSFYNNEISEKSEIFDDQFSVERPDGSNFTLKIRSTKLEDSAMYFCASTRDTEAFFGQGTRLTVV.

This clonotype was picked up a small number of times. V gene TRBV20-1 combines with J gene TRBJ2-3, with 9 bases that match TRBD1. The V segment lost 3 bases and the J segment 2 bases; nucleotides outside the gene matches: 6. CDR1 and CDR2 from the germline V gene are DFQATT and SNEGSKA (reference sequence). The CDR3 has 15 amino acids. Written as DNA, the CDR3 is TGCAGTGCTAGGGCCGACAGGGGGTTCACAGATACGCAGTATTTT. It translates to CSARADRGFTDTQYF.

The chain joins TRBV24-1 to TRBJ2-1; TRBD1 aligns across 7 bases. The V segment lost 3 bases and the J segment 8 bases; nucleotides outside the gene matches: 12. CDR3 length equals 16 residues. CDR1 and CDR2 (germline): KGHDR, SFDVKD. As DNA, the CDR3 is TGTGCCACCAGTGATGGGTCCCTACAGGGGCGGTATGAGCAGTTCTTC. Amino acids: CATSDGSLQGRYEQFF.